Here is one T cell receptor beta chain with its context. The antigen remains unidentified. Additional DNA sequences in this sample encode the identical CDR3. The data derive from a study of beta chain features in type 1 diabetes. The study, taken as a whole, reports: The similarity of naive, central memory and Treg TCRB repertoires appeared greater among patients than among healthy donors.

This CDR3 comprises 13 residues. V was pared by 0 bases and J by 3 bases, with 1 base of the junction left unmatched. Looked up from germline, CDR1 is GTSNPN and CDR2 is SVGIG (reference sequence). What was sequenced were expressed TCRB transcripts, since all of the isolated RNA had been reverse transcribed. Sequenced by immunoSEQ multiplex PCR; TCRdb stores in-frame clones only, minus some. The repertoire includes tens of thousands of clones, under 35% of them detected once, and 0.45% to 0.55% sits in the top ten. This clonotype originated in a woman under 30 in good health. The sample taken for sequencing was stem cell memory CD4+ T cells from blood. The V and J genes are TRBV30 and TRBJ2-5; the match to TRBD1 covers 7 bases. The CDR3 reads CAWSVGGEETQYF. CDR3 DNA: TGTGCCTGGAGTGTAGGGGGCGAAGAGACCCAGTACTTC.